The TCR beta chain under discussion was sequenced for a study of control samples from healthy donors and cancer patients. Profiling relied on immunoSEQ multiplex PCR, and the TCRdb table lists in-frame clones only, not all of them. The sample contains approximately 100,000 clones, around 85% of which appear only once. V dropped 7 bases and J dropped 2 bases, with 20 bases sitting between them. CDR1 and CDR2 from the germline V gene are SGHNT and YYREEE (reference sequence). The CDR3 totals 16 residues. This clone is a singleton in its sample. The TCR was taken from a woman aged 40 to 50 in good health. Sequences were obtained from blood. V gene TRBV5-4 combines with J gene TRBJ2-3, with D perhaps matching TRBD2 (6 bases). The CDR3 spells CASFVGAGLLTDTQYF. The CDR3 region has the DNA TGTGCCAGCTTCGTCGGGGCGGGGCTCCTCACAGATACGCAGTATTTT.